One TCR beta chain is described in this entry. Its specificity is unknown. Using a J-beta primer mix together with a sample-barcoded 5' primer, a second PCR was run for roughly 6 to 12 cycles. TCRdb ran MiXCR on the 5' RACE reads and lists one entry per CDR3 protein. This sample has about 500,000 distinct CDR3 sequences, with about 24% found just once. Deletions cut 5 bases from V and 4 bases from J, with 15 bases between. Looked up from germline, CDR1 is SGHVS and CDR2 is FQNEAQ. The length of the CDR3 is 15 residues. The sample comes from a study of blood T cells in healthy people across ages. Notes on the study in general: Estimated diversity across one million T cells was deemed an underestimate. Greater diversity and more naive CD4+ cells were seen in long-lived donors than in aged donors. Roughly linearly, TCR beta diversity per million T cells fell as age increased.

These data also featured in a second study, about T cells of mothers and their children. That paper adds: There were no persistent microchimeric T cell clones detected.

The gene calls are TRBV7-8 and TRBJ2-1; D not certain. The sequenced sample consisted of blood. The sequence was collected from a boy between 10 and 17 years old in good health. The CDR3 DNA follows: TGTGCCAGCAGCCCCCCCCCCGGTGGTTACAATGAGCAGTTCTTC. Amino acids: CASSPPPGGYNEQFF. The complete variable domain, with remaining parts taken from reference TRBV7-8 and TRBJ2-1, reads GAGVSQSPRYKVAKRGQDVALRCDPISGHVSLFWYQQALGQGPEFLTYFQNEAQLDKSGLPSDRFFAERPEGSVSTLKIQRTQQEDSAVYLCASSPPPGGYNEQFFGPGTRLTVL.